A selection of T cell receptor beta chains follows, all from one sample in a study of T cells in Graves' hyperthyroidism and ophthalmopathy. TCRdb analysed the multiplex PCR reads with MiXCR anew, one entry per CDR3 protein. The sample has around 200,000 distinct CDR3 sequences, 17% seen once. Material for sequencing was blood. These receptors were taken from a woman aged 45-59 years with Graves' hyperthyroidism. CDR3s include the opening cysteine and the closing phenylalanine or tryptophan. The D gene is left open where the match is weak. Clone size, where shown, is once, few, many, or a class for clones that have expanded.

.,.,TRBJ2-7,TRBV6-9,CASSYGEEYEQYF,TGTGCCAGCAGTTACGGAGAGGAATACGAGCAGTACTTC
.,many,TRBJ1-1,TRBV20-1,CSACRGTEAFF,TGCAGTGCTTGTCGGGGGACTGAAGCTTTCTTT
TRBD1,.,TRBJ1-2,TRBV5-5,CASSLGQGVQIYGYTF,TGTGCCAGCAGCTTGGGACAGGGGGTACAAATCTATGGCTACACCTTC
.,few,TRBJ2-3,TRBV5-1,CASGRGGGDTQYF,TGCGCCAGCGGCCGAGGAGGGGGCGATACGCAGTATTTT
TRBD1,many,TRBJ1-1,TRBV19,CASSTFTGGSYTEAFF,TGTGCCAGTAGTACGTTCACAGGGGGTAGCTACACTGAAGCTTTCTTT
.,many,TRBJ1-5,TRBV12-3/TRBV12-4,CASSLGGGALINQPQHF,TGTGCCAGCAGTTTAGGAGGGGGTGCGCTCATCAATCAGCCCCAGCATTTT
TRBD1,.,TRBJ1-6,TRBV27,CASSLSTGNYNSPLHF,TGTGCCAGCAGTTTATCGACAGGGAATTATAATTCACCCCTCCACTTT
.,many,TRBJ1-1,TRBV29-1,CSVAGTSEAFF,TGCAGCGTTGCCGGGACATCGGAAGCTTTCTTT
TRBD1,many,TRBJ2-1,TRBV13,CASSLPDRDPNNEQFF,TGTGCCAGCTCCTTACCGGACAGGGACCCTAACAATGAGCAGTTCTTC
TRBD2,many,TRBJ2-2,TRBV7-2,CASSLYSGGSNTGELFF,TGTGCCAGCAGCTTATATAGCGGGGGCTCGAACACCGGGGAGCTGTTTTTT
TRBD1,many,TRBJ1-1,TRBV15,CATSTRQGGMGTEAFF,TGTGCCACCAGCACCCGACAGGGGGGTATGGGCACTGAAGCTTTCTTT
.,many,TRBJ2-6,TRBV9,CASSAAGTSSGANVLTF,TGTGCCAGCAGCGCCGCCGGGACGTCCTCTGGGGCCAACGTCCTGACTTTC
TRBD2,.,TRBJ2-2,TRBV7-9,CASSQAGGITGELFF,TGTGCCAGCAGCCAAGCGGGGGGCATCACCGGGGAGCTGTTTTTT
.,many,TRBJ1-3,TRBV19,CATQIGSSGNTIYF,TGTGCCACTCAAATCGGATCCTCTGGAAACACCATATATTTT
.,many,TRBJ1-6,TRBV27,CASSYTGYGNSPLHF,TGTGCCAGCAGTTACACAGGGTATGGTAATTCACCCCTCCACTTT
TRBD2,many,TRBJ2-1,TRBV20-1,CSASSQTSGLHNEQFF,TGCAGTGCTTCATCGCAGACTAGCGGGTTGCACAATGAGCAGTTCTTC
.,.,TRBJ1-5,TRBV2,CASSERQFRAPQHF,TGTGCCAGCAGTGAACGTCAGTTTCGTGCGCCCCAGCATTTT
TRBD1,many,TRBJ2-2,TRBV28,CASSYSGTGGYAGELFF,TGTGCCAGCAGTTATAGCGGGACAGGGGGTTATGCCGGGGAGCTGTTTTTT
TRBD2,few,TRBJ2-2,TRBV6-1,CASTETSGGVANTGELFF,TGTGCCAGCACCGAGACTAGCGGGGGAGTCGCGAACACCGGGGAGCTGTTTTTT